This entry lists 11 T cell receptor beta chains sequenced from one sample in a study of vaccination and CD4 T cells after COVID-19. Cultured CD4+ T-cell DNA underwent Oncomine TCR Beta short-read sequencing. MiXCR was run by TCRdb on the PCR reads, yielding one entry per CDR3 protein. The table lists 20,000 to 25,000 distinct CDR3 sequences, about 32% of them singletons. No cognate antigen is known for these TCRs. Time point specified: late sampling 161 to 241 days after vaccination in a few convalescent patients. Treatment: roughly nine-day PBMC culture with coronavirus spike peptide pools or control peptides (ViraFEST assay). Specimen: CD4+ T cells from blood, cultured in vitro, collected about 7 months after SARS-CoV-2 vaccination. These receptors were obtained from a human donor who had recovered from COVID-19.

CDR3 sequence reads: CASSILGGAAYEQYF. The CDR3 DNA follows: TGTGCCAGTAGTATTCTGGGGGGGGCGGCCTACGAGCAGTACTTC. V gene TRBV19 combines with J gene TRBJ2-7; D possibly corresponds to TRBD2 (7 bases). Germline values: CDR1 LNHDA, CDR2 SQIVND (reference sequence). The CDR3 is 15 amino acids. The V end was cut by 3 bases, the J end by 2 bases, with 14 bases between.

The chain employs TRBV15 and TRBJ2-5; D call uncertain. The CDR3 sequence is 19 residues long. Germline V gene lookup returns CDR1 LNHNV and CDR2 YYDKDF (reference sequence). V dropped 0 bases and J dropped 1 base, with 21 bases sitting between them. This CDR3 is CATSRDRHGRTTFQETQYF. The CDR3 DNA reads as TGTGCCACCAGCAGAGATAGGCACGGGCGAACCACCTTCCAAGAGACCCAGTACTTC.

By share of the sample, this clonotype is medium-sized. The rearrangement joins TRBV6-1 to TRBJ2-5; the D is unclear. Germline CDR1 is MNHNS and CDR2 is SASEGT. Trimming cost V 5 bases and J 2 bases, with 18 bases left between them. This CDR3 is 16 amino acids long. The CDR3 region has the DNA TGTGCCAGCAGTACACCCGTGTCAGGTGGACAAGAGACCCAGTACTTC. Translating gives CASSTPVSGGQETQYF.

This clonotype came up a few times. The gene calls are TRBV20-1 and TRBJ2-7; 7 nucleotides line up with TRBD1. The V and J ends lost 6 bases and 7 bases, in that order; junction bases with no gene match: 6. Germline V CDR1 and CDR2: DFQATT, SNEGSKA (reference sequence). This CDR3 has 11 amino acids. CDR3 nucleotides: TGCAGTGCAGCGACGACAGGGGAGCAGTACTTC. This translates into CSAATTGEQYF.

The chain employs TRBV7-3 and TRBJ2-1, with D possibly being TRBD2 (5 bases). Germline V gene data show CDR1 as SGHTA and CDR2 as FQGTGA. This CDR3 region has 14 residues. Trimming left V 0 bases short and J 7 bases short, with 10 bases between. CDR3 sequence reads: CASSLTRTGNEQFF. The CDR3 DNA reads TGTGCCAGCAGCTTAACTCGGACTGGGAATGAGCAGTTCTTC.

The genes are TRBV20-1 and TRBJ1-5; 7 positions agree with TRBD1. Germline V lookup: CDR1 DFQATT, CDR2 SNEGSKA (reference sequence). This CDR3 is built from 15 residues. Unmatched junction bases numbered 3, after V lost 1 base and J lost 0 bases. CDR3 nucleotide sequence: TGCAGTGCTAGAGCAGGGGGGGATAGCAATCAGCCCCAGCATTTT. This codes for CSARAGGDSNQPQHF.

The gene calls are TRBV28 and TRBJ2-7; 8 bases fit TRBD1. The CDR3 runs to 15 residues. From germline, CDR1 is MDHEN and CDR2 SYDVKM. The V segment lost 4 bases and the J segment 2 bases; nucleotides outside the gene matches: 7. CDR3 sequence: CASSSTGVVTYEQYF. DNA for the CDR3: TGTGCCAGCAGTTCGACAGGGGTTGTAACCTACGAGCAGTACTTC.

The chain joins TRBV7-9 to TRBJ2-3, with TRBD1 as a possible D gene (7 bases). This CDR3 has 19 residues. V lost 1 base to trimming and J lost 4 bases, with 24 bases between them. Per germline, CDR1 SEHNR and CDR2 FQNEAQ (reference sequence). The CDR3 loop is CASSLGTNRGLSGPDTQYF. In DNA form, the CDR3 reads TGTGCCAGCAGCTTAGGGACTAACAGGGGATTGTCGGGCCCAGATACGCAGTATTTT.

The chain combines TRBV19 with TRBJ1-5; D remains ambiguous. Germline values: CDR1 LNHDA, CDR2 SQIVND (reference sequence). Trimming pared 5 bases from V and 4 bases from J, leaving 15 bases between. The CDR3 loop spans 15 amino acids. CDR3 sequence (DNA): TGTGCCAGTAGTCTGGAGCGCTCCGTAAATCAGCCCCAGCATTTT. Encoded protein: CASSLERSVNQPQHF.

The chain recombines TRBV7-3 with TRBJ2-1, with a possible D match to TRBD2 (6 bases). V was clipped by 2 bases and J by 3 bases, with 8 bases between them. The CDR3 is 14 residues long. Germline V gene sequence: CDR1 SGHTA, CDR2 FQGTGA. CDR3 amino acids: CASSLGGDYNEQFF. In DNA form, the CDR3 reads TGTGCCAGCAGCTTAGGCGGGGACTACAATGAGCAGTTCTTC.

This clonotype was counted a few times. This chain's CDR3 is CASGGTSNYGYTF. The CDR3 nucleotides are TGTGCCAGCGGGGGTACATCTAACTATGGCTACACCTTC. The chain uses TRBV4-2 and TRBJ1-2; tentatively, D is TRBD1 (5 bases). Germline V gene lookup returns CDR1 LGHNA and CDR2 YNFKEQ. The V end was cut by 8 bases, the J end by 0 bases, with 10 bases between. The CDR3 totals 13 residues.